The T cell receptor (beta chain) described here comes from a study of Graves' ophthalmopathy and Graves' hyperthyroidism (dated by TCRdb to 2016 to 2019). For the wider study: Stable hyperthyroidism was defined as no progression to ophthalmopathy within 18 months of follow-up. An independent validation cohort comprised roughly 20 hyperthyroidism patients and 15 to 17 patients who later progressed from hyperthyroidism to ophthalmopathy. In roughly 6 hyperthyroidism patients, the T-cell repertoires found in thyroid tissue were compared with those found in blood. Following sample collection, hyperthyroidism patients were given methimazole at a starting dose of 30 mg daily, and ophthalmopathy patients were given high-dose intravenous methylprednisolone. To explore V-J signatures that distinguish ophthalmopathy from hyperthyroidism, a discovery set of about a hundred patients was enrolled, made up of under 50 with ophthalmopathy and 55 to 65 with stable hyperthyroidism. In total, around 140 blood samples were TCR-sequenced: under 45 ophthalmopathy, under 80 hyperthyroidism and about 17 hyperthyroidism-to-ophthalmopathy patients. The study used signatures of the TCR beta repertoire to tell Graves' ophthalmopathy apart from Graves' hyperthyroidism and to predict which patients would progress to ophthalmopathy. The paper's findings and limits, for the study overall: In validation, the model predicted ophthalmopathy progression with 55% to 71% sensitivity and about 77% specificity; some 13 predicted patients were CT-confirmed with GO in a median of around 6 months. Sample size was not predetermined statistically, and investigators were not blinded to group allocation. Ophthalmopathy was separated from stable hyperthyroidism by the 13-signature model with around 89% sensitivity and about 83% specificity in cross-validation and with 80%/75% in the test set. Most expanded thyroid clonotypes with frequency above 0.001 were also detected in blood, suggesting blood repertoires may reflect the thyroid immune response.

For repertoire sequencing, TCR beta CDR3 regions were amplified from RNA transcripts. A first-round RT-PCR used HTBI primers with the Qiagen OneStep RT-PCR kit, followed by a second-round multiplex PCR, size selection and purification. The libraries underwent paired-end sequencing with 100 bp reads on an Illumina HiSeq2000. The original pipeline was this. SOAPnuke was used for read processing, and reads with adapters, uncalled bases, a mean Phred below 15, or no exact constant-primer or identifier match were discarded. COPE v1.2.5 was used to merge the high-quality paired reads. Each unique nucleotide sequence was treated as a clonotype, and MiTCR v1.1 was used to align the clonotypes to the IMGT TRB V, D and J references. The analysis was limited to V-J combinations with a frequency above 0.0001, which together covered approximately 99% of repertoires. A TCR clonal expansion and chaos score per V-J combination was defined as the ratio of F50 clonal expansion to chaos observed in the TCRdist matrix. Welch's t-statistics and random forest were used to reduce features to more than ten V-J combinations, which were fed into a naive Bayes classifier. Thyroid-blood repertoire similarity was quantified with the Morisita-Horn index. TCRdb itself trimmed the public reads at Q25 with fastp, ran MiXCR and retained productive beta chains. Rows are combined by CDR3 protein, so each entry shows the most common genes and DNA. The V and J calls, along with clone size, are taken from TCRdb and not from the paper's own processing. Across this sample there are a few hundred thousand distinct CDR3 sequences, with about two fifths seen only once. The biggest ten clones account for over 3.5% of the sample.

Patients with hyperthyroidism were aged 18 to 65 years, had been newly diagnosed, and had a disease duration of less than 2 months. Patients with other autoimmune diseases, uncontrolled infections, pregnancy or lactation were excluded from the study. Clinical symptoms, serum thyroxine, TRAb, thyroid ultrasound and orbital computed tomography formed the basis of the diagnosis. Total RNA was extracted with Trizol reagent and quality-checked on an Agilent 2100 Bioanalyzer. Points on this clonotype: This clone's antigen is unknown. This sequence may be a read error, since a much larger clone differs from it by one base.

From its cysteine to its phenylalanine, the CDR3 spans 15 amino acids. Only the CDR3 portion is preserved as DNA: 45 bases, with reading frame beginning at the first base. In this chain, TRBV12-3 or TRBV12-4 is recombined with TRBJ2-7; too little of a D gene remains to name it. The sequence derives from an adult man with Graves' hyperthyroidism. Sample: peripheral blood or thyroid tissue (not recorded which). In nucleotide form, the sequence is TGTGCCAGCCAACCTGGCGAGTGGCGAACCTACGGGCAGTACTTC. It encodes CASQPGEWRTYGQYF.